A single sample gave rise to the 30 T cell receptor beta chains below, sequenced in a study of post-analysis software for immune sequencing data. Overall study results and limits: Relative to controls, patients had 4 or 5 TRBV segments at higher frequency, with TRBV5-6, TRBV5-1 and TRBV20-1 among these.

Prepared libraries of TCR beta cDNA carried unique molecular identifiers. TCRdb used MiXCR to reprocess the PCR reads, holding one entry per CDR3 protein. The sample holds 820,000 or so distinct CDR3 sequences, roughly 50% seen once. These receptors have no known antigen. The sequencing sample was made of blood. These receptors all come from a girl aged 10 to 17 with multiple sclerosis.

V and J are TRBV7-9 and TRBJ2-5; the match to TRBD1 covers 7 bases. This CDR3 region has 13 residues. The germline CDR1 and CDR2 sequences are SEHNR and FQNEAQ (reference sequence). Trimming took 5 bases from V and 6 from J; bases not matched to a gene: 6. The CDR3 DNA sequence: TGTGCCAGCAGCATAAGGGACAGTCAGACCCAGTACTTC. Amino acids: CASSIRDSQTQYF.

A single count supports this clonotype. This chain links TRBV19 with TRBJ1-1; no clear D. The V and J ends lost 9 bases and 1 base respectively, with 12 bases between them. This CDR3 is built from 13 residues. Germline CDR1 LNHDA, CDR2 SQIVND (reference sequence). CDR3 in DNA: TGTGCCAGCAGTCAGGTCCCGAACACTGAAGCTTTCTTT. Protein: CASSQVPNTEAFF.

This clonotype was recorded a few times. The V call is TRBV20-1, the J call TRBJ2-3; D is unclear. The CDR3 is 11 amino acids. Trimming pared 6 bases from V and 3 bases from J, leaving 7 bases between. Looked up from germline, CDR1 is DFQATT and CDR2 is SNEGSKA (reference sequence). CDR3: CSAPRTDTQYF. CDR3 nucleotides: TGCAGTGCCCCCCGGACAGATACGCAGTATTTT.

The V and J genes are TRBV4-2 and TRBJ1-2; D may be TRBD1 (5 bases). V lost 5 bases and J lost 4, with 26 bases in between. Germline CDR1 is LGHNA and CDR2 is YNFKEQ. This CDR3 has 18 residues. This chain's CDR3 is CASSELKSGGAEVYGYTF. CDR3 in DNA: TGTGCCAGCAGCGAACTCAAGTCGGGAGGGGCAGAAGTCTATGGCTACACCTTC.

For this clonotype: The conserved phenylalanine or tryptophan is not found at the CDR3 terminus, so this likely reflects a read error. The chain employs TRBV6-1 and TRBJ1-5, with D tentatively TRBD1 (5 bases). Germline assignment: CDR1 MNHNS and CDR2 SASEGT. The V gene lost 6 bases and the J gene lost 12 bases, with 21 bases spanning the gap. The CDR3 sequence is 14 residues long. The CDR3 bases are TGTGCCAGCAGGGGGGACGGATCCCTTTTTCTCCAGCATTGT. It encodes CASRGDGSLFLQHC.

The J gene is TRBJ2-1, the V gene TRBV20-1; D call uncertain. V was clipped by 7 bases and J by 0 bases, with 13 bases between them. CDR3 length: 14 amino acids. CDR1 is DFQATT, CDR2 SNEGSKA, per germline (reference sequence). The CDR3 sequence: CSVPTWGSYNEQFF. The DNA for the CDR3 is TGCAGTGTTCCAACCTGGGGCTCCTACAATGAGCAGTTCTTC.

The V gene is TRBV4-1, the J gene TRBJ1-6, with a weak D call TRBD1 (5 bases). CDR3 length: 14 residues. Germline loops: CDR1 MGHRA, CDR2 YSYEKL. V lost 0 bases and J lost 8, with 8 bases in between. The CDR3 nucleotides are TGCGCCAGCAGCCAAGATCAGGGACATTCACCCCTCCACTTT. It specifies CASSQDQGHSPLHF.

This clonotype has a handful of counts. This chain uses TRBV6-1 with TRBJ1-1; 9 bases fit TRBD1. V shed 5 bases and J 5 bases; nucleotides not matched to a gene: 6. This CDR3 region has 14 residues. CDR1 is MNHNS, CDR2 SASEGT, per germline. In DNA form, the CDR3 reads TGTGCCAGCAGTTTCGACAGGGGGAGGACTGAAGCTTTCTTT. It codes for CASSFDRGRTEAFF.

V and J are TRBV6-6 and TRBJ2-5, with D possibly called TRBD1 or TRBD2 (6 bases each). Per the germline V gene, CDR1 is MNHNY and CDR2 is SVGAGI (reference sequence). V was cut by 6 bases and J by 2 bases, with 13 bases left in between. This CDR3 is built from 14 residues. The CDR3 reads CASSDTGRQETQYF. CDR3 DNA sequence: TGTGCCAGCAGCGACACAGGGAGGCAAGAGACCCAGTACTTC.

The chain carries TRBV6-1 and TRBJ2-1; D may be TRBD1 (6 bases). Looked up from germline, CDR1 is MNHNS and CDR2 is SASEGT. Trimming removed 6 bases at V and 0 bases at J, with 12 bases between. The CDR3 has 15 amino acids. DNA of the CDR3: TGTGCCAGCAGACAGGGTTCCTCCTCCTACAATGAGCAGTTCTTC. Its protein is CASRQGSSSYNEQFF.

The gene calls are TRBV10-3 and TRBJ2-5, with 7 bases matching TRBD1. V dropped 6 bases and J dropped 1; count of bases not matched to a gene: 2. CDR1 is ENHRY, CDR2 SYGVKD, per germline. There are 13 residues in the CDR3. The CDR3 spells CAISGTVQETQYF. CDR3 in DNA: TGTGCCATCAGCGGGACAGTCCAAGAGACCCAGTACTTC.

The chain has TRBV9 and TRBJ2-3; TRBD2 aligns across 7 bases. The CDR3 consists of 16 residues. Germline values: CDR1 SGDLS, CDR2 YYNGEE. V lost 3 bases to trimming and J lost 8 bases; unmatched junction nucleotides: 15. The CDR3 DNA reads TGTGCCAGCAGCGCCGGGACTACAGTTCCGCCCCGTACGCAGTATTTT. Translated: CASSAGTTVPPRTQYF.

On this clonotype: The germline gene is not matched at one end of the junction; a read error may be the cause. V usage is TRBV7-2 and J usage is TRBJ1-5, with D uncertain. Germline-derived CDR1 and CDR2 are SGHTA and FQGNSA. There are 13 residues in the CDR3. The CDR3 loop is CANSLARNQPQHF. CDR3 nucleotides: TGTGCCAACAGCTTAGCACGCAATCAGCCCCAGCATTTT.

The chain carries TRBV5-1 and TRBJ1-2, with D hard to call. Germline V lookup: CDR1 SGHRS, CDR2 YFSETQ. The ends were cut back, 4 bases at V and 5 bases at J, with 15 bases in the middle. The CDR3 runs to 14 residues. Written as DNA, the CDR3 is TGCGCCAGCAGCCAGGCACTCACCAGATATGGCTACACCTTC. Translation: CASSQALTRYGYTF. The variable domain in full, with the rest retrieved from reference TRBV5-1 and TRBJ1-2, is KAGVTQTPRYLIKTRGQQVTLSCSPISGHRSVSWYQQTPGQGLQFLFEYFSETQRNKGNFPGRFSGRQFSNSRSEMNVSTLELGDSALYLCASSQALTRYGYTFGSGTRLTVV.

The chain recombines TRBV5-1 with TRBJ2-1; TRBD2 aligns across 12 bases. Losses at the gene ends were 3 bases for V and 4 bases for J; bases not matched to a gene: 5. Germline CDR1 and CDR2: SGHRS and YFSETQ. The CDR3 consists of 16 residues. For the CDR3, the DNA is TGCGCCAGCAGCTCAGGACTAGCGGGGCTATACAATGAGCAGTTCTTC. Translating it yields CASSSGLAGLYNEQFF.

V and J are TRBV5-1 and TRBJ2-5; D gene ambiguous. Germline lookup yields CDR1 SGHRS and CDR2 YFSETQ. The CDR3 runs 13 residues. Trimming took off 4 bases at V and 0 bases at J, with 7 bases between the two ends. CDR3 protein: CASSRVYQETQYF. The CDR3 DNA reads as TGCGCCAGCAGCAGGGTGTACCAAGAGACCCAGTACTTC.

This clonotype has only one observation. DNA for the CDR3: TGCAGTGCTGGAGGGGGGACAGGCGCTAATATCCAGTACTTC. Residues: CSAGGGTGANIQYF. V gene TRBV20-1 combines with J gene TRBJ2-7; TRBD1 matches 8 bases. CDR3 length equals 14 residues. From germline, CDR1 is DFQATT and CDR2 SNEGSKA (reference sequence). J gave up 10 bases and V 5 bases, and 16 bases lay outside the gene matches.

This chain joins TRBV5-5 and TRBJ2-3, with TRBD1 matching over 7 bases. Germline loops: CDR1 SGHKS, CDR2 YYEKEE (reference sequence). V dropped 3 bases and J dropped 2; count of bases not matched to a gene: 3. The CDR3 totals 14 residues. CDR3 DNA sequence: TGTGCCAGCAGCTCCGGGACAGCCACAGATACGCAGTATTTT. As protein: CASSSGTATDTQYF.

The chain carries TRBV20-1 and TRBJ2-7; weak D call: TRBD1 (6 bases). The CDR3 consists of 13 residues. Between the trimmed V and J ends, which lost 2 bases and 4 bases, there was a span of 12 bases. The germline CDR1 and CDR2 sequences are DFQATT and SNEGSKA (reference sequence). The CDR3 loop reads CSARRGQTYEQYF. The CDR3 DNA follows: TGCAGTGCTAGAAGAGGACAGACATACGAGCAGTACTTC.

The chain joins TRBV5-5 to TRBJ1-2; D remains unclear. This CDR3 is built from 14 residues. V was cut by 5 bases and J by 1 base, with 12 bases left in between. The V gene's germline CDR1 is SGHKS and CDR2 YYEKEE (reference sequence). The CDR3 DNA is TGTGCCAGCAGATCCACAACAATTAACTATGGCTACACCTTC. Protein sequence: CASRSTTINYGYTF.

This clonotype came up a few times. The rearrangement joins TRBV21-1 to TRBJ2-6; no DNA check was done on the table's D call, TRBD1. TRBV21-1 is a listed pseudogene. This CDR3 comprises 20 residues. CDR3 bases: TGTGCCAGCAGCAAAGGGCCCGGACAACAGGCTCGAAATGGGGCCAACGTCCTGACTTTC. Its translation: CASSKGPGQQARNGANVLTF.

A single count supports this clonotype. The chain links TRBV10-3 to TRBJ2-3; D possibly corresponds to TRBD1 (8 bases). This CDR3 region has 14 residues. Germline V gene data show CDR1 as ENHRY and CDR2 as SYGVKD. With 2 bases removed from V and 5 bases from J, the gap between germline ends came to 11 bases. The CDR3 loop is CAISETGGGDTQYF. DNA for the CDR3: TGTGCCATCAGTGAGACAGGGGGGGGAGATACGCAGTATTTT.

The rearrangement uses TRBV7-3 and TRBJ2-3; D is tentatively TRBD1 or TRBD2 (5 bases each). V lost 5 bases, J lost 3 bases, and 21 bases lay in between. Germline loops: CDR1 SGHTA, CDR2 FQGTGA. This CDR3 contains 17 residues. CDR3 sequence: CASSKPGRRDGTDTQYF. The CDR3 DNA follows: TGTGCCAGCAGCAAACCGGGACGGCGAGACGGGACAGATACGCAGTATTTT.

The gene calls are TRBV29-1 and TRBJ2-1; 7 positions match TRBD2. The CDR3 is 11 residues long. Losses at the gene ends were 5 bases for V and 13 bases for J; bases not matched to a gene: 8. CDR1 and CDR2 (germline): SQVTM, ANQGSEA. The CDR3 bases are TGCAGCGTTAGGGTCGGGGGGAGACAGTTCTTC. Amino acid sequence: CSVRVGGRQFF.

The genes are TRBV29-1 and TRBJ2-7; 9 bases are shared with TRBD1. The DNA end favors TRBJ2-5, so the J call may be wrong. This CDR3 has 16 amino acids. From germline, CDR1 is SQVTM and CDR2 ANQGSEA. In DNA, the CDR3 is TGCAGCGTCGAGACCACCGGGACAGGGTTGGGGGAGACCCAGTACTTC. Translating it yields CSVETTGTGLGETQYF.

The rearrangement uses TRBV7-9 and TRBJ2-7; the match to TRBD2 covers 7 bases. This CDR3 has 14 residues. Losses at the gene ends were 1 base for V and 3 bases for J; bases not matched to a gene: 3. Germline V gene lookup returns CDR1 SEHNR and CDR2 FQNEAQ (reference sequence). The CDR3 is CASSLVGGIYEQYF. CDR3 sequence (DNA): TGTGCCAGCAGCTTAGTGGGAGGGATCTACGAGCAGTACTTC.

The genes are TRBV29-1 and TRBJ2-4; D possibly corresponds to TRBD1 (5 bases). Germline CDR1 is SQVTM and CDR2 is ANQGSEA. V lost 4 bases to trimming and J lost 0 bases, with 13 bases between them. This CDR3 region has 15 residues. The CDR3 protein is CSVVDRSLAKNIQYF. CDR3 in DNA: TGCAGCGTTGTTGACAGATCTTTAGCCAAAAACATTCAGTACTTC.

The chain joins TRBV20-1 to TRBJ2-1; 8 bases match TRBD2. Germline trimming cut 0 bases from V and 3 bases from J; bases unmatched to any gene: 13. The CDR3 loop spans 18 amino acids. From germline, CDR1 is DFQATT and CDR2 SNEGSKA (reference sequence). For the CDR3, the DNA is TGCAGTGCTAGAGATCGGGGACTAGGCACGGTGGGCTACAATGAGCAGTTCTTC. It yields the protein CSARDRGLGTVGYNEQFF.

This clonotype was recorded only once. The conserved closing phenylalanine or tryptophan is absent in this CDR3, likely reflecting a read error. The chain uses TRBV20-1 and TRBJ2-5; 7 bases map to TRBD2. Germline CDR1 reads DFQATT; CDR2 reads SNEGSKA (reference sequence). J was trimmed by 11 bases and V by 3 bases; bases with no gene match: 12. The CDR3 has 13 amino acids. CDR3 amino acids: CSARSGAKVEQYC. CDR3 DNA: TGCAGTGCTAGGAGCGGGGCAAAGGTGGAGCAGTACTGC.

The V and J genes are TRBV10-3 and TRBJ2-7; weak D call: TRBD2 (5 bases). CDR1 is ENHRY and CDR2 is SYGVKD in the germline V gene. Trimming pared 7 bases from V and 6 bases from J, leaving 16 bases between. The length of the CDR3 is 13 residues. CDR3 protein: CAINEQLEGEQYF. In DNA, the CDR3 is TGTGCCATCAATGAACAACTAGAAGGCGAGCAGTACTTC.